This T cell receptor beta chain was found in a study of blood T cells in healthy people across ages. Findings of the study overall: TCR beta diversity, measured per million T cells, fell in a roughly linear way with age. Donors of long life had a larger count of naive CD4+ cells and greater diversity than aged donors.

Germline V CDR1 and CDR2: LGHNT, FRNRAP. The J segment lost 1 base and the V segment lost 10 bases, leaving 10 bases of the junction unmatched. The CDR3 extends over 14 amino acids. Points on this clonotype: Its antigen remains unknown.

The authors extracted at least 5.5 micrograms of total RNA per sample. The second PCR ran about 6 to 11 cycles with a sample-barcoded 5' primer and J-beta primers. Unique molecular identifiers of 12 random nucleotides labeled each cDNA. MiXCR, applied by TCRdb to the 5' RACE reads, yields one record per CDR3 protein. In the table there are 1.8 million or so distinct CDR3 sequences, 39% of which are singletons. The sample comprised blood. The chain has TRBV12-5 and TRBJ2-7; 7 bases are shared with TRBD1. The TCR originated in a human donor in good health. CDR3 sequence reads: CATLGEQGSYEQYF. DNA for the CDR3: TGTGCTACCCTGGGCGAACAGGGGTCCTACGAGCAGTACTTC.